A selection of T cell receptor beta chains follows, all from one sample in a study of blood T cells in healthy people across ages. Each CDR3 protein is one row after TCRdb ran MiXCR on the 5' RACE reads. The sample includes roughly 1.7 million distinct CDR3 sequences, 30% to 40% of them seen just once. The sample comprised blood. The receptors shown here come from a woman aged 25-40 years in good health. Both conserved end residues are part of each CDR3.

v_gene: TRBV6-6; CDR3aa: CASRSPGGTFYGYTF
v_gene: TRBV11-2; CDR3aa: CASSLGLAGEEDWEQYF
v_gene: TRBV30; CDR3aa: CAWSSSPGNQPQHF
v_gene: TRBV12-3/TRBV12-4; CDR3aa: CASSLAQTGQDTEAFF
v_gene: TRBV10-3; CDR3aa: CAIGEFRPEQFF
v_gene: TRBV6-1; CDR3aa: CASGRDTDTQYF
v_gene: TRBV3-1; CDR3aa: CASSQDSARGRRGYTF
v_gene: TRBV20-1; CDR3aa: CSARNPAGAASTDTQYF
v_gene: TRBV6-2/TRBV6-3; CDR3aa: CASTLGDSYEQYF
v_gene: TRBV29-1; CDR3aa: CSVEERSNNEQFF
v_gene: TRBV4-1; CDR3aa: CASSQGDGSYGYTF
v_gene: TRBV4-1; CDR3aa: CASSQEGQGNYGYTF
v_gene: TRBV7-2; CDR3aa: CASSLAASLAYNEQFF
v_gene: TRBV30; CDR3aa: CAWSPPFFRDRPIDEQYF
v_gene: TRBV6-2/TRBV6-3; CDR3aa: CASRPGRAYYGYTF
v_gene: TRBV18; CDR3aa: CASSPNRGFLDEQYF
v_gene: TRBV28; CDR3aa: CASSFRNNEQYF
v_gene: TRBV12-2; CDR3aa: CASRLVGRNYEQYF
v_gene: TRBV19; CDR3aa: CASSIGGAKETQYF
v_gene: TRBV6-6; CDR3aa: CASSYSAVQAVDTF
v_gene: TRBV7-2; CDR3aa: CASKRGQEGDTQYF
v_gene: TRBV20-1; CDR3aa: CSARGQTPYEQYF
v_gene: TRBV4-1; CDR3aa: CASSQDAVSNQPQHF
v_gene: TRBV5-1; CDR3aa: CASSNAGTSYNEQFF
v_gene: TRBV13; CDR3aa: CASSSSSHYNEQFF
v_gene: TRBV5-1; CDR3aa: CASSPGLAGENGQFF
v_gene: TRBV20-1; CDR3aa: CSARVGGQALPYEQYF
v_gene: TRBV27; CDR3aa: CASSFQGFSTEAFF
v_gene: TRBV12-3/TRBV12-4; CDR3aa: CASRPGLAGAQETQYF
v_gene: TRBV10-3; CDR3aa: CAISDRGTSFAYEQYF
v_gene: TRBV12-3/TRBV12-4; CDR3aa: CASSLRQGVTEAFF
v_gene: TRBV6-2/TRBV6-3; CDR3aa: CASSYSTGQLPETQYF
v_gene: TRBV4-1; CDR3aa: CASSQGLGEAQHF
v_gene: TRBV5-5; CDR3aa: CASSLILAGEQYF
v_gene: TRBV5-1; CDR3aa: CASSGLQGTQYF
v_gene: TRBV9; CDR3aa: CASSRSVGGDYGYTF
v_gene: TRBV27; CDR3aa: CASRKDRGGGTQYF
v_gene: TRBV7-3; CDR3aa: CASSLVAGDSYEQYF
v_gene: TRBV20-1; CDR3aa: CSAPGGNTNSPLHF
v_gene: TRBV4-2; CDR3aa: CASSQDYNSNYGYTF
v_gene: TRBV6-1; CDR3aa: CASSSDRVHGYTF
v_gene: TRBV7-6; CDR3aa: CASSTRDRGNPHF
v_gene: TRBV6-1; CDR3aa: CASVNGQNNQPQHF
v_gene: TRBV27; CDR3aa: CASRRVSTWVTDTQYF
v_gene: TRBV9; CDR3aa: CASSVALWTSGGVGEQFF
v_gene: TRBV5-1; CDR3aa: CASSLEGNAQPQHF
v_gene: TRBV11-2; CDR3aa: CASSLVTGHPAETQYF
v_gene: TRBV10-3; CDR3aa: CAISDRGALNTEAFF